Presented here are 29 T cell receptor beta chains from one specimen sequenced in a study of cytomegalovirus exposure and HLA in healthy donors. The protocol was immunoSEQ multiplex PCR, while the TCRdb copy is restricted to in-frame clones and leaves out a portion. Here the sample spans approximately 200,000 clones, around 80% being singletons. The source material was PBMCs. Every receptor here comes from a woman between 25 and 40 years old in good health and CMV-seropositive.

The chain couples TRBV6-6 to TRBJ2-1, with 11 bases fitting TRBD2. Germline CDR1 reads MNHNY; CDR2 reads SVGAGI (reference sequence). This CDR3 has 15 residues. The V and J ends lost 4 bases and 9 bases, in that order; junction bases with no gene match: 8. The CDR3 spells CASSSLLAGVAEQFF. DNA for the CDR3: TGTGCCAGCAGTTCCCTACTAGCGGGAGTCGCTGAGCAGTTCTTC.

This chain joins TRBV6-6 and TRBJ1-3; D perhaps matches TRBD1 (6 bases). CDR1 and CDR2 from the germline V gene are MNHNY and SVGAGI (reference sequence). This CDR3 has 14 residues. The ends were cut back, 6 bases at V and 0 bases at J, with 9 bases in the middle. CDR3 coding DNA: TGTGCCAGCAGCCGGGACAACTCTGGAAACACCATATATTTT. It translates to CASSRDNSGNTIYF.

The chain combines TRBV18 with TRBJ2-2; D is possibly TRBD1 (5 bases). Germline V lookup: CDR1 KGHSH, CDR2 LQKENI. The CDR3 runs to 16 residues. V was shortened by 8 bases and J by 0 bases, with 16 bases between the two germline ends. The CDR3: CASAVNRRTNTGELFF. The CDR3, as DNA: TGTGCCAGCGCCGTAAACAGGAGAACGAACACCGGGGAGCTGTTTTTT. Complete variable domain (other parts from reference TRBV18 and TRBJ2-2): NAGVMQNPRHLVRRRGQEARLRCSPMKGHSHVYWYRQLPEEGLKFMVYLQKENIIDESGMPKERFSAEFPKEGPSILRIQQVVRGDSAAYFCASAVNRRTNTGELFFGEGSRLTVL.

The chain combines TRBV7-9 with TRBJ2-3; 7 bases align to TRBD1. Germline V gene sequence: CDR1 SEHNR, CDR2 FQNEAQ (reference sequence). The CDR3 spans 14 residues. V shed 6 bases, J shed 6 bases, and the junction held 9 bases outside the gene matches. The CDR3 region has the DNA TGTGCCAGCAGTTTGACAGGGTCTGGGGATACGCAGTATTTT. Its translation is CASSLTGSGDTQYF.

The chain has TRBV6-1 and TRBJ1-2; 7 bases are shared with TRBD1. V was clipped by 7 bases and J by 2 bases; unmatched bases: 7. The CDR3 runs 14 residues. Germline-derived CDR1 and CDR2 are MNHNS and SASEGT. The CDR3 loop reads CASTLEGANYGYTF. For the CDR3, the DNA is TGTGCCAGCACCCTAGAGGGGGCGAACTATGGCTACACCTTC.

The CDR3 nucleotides read TGTGCCAGCAGTCCTCGTGGCCTCTACGAGCAGTACTTC. It specifies CASSPRGLYEQYF. The genes are TRBV27 and TRBJ2-7; the D is unclear. The germline V gene encodes CDR1 MNHEY and CDR2 SMNVEV (reference sequence). Trimming removed 5 bases at V and 3 bases at J, with 11 bases between. The CDR3 loop spans 13 amino acids.

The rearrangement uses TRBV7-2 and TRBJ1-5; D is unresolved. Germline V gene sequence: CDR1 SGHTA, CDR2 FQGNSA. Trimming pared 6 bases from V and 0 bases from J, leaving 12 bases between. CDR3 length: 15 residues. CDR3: CASRPGPYSNQPQHF. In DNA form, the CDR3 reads TGTGCCAGCAGACCGGGTCCGTATAGCAATCAGCCCCAGCATTTT.

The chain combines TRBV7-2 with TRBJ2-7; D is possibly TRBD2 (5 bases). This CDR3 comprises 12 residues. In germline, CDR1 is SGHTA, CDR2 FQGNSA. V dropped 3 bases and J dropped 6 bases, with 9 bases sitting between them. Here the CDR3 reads CASSFVGGEQYF. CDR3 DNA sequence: TGTGCCAGCAGCTTCGTTGGAGGCGAGCAGTACTTC. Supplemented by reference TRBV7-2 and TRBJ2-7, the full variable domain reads GAGVSQSPSNKVTEKGKDVELRCDPISGHTALYWYRQSLGQGLEFLIYFQGNSAPDKSGLPSDRFSAERTGGSVSTLTIQRTQQEDSAVYLCASSFVGGEQYFGPGTRLTVT.

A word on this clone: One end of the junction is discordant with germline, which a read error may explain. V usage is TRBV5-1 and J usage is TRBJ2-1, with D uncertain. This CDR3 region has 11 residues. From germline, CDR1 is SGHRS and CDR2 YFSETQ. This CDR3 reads CASSLDNEQFF. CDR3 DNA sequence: TGCGCCAGCAGCTTGGACAACGAGCAGTTCTTC.

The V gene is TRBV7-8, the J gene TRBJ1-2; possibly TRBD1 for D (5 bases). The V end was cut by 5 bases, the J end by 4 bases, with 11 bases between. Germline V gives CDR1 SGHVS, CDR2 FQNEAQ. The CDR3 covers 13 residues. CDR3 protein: CASSPTAPYGYTF. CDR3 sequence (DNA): TGTGCCAGCAGCCCGACAGCCCCCTATGGCTACACCTTC.

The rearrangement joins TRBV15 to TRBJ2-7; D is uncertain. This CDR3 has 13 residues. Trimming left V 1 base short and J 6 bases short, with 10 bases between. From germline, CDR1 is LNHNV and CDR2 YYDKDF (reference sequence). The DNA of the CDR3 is TGTGCCACCAGCAGAGTCGAGCTCGTCGAGCAGTACTTC. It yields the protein CATSRVELVEQYF.

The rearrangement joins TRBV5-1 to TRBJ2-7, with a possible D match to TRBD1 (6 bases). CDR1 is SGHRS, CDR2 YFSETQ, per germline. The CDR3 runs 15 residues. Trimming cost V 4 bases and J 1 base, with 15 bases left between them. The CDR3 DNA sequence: TGCGCCAGCAGCACTTACTCGACAGGATCCTACGAGCAGTACTTC. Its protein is CASSTYSTGSYEQYF.

For the CDR3, the DNA is TGTGCCAGCAGCCAACTTGGGGGCTACTCTGGAAACACCATATATTTT. It specifies CASSQLGGYSGNTIYF. The rearrangement joins TRBV16 to TRBJ1-3, with D possibly being TRBD1 (6 bases). The CDR3 is 16 amino acids. Trimming removed 2 bases from V and 0 bases from J, with 11 bases in between. Germline assignment: CDR1 KGHSY and CDR2 FQNENV.

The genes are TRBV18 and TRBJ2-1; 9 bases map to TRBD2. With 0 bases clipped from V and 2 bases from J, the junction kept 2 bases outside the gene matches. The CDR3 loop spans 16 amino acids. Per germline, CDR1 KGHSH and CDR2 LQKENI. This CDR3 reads CASSPPAGGPYNEQFF. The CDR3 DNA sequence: TGTGCCAGCTCACCACCAGCGGGAGGCCCCTACAATGAGCAGTTCTTC.

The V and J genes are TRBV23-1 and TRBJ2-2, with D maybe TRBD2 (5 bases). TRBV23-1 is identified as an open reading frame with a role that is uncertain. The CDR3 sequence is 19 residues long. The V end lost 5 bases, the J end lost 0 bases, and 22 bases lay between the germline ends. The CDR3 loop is CASSTRQTSLAPNTGELFF. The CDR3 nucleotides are TGCGCCAGCAGTACCAGACAAACTAGTCTGGCTCCGAACACCGGGGAGCTGTTTTTT.

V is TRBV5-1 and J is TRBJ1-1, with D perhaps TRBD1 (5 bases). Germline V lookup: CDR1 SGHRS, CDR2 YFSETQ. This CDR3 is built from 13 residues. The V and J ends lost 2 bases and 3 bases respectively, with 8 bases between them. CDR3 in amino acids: CASSFLGDTEAFF. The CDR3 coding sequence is TGCGCCAGCAGCTTCCTAGGGGACACTGAAGCTTTCTTT.

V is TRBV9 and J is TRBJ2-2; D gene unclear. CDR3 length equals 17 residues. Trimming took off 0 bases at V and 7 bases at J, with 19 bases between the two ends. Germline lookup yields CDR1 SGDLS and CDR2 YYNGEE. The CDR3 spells CASSVGQLRFMGGELFF. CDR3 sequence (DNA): TGTGCCAGCAGCGTAGGCCAACTAAGGTTCATGGGCGGGGAGCTGTTTTTT.

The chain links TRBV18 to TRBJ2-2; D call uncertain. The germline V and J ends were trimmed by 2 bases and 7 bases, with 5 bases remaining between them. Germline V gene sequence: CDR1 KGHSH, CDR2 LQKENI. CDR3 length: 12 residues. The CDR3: CASSPEVGELFF. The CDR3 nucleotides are TGTGCCAGCTCACCAGAGGTCGGGGAGCTGTTTTTT. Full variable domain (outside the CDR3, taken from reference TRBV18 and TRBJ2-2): NAGVMQNPRHLVRRRGQEARLRCSPMKGHSHVYWYRQLPEEGLKFMVYLQKENIIDESGMPKERFSAEFPKEGPSILRIQQVVRGDSAAYFCASSPEVGELFFGEGSRLTVL.

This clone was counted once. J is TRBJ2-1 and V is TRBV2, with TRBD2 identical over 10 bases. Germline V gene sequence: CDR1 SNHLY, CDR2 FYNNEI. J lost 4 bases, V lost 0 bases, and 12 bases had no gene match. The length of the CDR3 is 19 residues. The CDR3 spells CASSEAEGGLARLYNEQFF. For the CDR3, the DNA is TGTGCCAGCAGTGAAGCGGAGGGGGGACTAGCGAGGTTATACAATGAGCAGTTCTTC.

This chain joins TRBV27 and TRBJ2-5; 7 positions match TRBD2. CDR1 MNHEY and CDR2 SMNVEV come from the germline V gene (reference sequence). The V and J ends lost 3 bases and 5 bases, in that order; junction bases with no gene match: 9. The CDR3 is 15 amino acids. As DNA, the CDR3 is TGTGCCAGCAGTTTTTGGGGGGGAAACGGGGAGACCCAGTACTTC. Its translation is CASSFWGGNGETQYF.

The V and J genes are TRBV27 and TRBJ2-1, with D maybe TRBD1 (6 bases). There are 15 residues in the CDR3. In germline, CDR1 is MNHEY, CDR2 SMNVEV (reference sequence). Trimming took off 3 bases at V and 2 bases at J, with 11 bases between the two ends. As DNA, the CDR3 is TGTGCCAGCAGTTTTTCTGGGGGCCCCTACAATGAGCAGTTCTTC. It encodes CASSFSGGPYNEQFF.

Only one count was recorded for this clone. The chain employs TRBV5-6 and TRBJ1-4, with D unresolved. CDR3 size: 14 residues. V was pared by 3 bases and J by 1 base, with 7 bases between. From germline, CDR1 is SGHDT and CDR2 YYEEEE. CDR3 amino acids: CASSYSLTNEKLFF. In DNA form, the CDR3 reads TGTGCCAGCAGCTACAGCTTAACTAATGAAAAACTGTTTTTT.

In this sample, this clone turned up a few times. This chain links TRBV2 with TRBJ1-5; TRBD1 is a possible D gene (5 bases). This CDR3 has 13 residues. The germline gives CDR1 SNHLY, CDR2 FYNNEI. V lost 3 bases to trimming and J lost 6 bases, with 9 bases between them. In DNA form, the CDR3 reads TGTGCCAGCAGTGACCAGGGTAGTCAGCCCCAGCATTTT. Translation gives CASSDQGSQPQHF.

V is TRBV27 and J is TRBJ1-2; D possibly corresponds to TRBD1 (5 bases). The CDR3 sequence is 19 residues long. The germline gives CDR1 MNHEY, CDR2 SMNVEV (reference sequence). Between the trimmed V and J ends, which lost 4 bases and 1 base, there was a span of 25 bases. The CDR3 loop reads CASSSILTAWGRNNYGYTF. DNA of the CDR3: TGTGCCAGCAGTTCTATATTGACCGCGTGGGGCAGAAATAACTATGGCTACACCTTC.

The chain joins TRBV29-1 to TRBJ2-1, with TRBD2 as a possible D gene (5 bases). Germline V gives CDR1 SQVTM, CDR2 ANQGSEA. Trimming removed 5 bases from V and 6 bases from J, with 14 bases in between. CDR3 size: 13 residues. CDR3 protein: CSVQGGLLNEQFF. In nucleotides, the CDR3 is TGCAGCGTTCAAGGCGGGCTGCTCAATGAGCAGTTCTTC.

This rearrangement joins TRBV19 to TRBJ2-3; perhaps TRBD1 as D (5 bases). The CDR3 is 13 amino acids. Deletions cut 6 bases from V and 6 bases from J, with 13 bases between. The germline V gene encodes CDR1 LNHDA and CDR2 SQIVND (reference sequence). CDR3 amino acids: CASRPRAADTQYF. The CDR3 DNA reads TGTGCCAGTAGGCCCAGGGCGGCGGATACGCAGTATTTT.

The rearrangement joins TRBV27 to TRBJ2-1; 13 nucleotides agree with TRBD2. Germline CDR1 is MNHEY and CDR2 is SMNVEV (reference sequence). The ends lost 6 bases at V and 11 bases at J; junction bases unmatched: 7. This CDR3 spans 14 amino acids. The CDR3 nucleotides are TGTGCCAGCAGACTAGCGGGAGGGGGGGGTCAGCAGTTCTTC. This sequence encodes CASRLAGGGGQQFF.

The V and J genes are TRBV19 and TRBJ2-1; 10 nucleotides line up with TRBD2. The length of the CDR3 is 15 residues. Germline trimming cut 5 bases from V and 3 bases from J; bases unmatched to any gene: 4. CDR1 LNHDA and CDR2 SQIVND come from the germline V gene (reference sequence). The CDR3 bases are TGTGCCAGTAGTCTCGAGCGGGAGGGCTACAATGAGCAGTTCTTC. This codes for CASSLEREGYNEQFF.

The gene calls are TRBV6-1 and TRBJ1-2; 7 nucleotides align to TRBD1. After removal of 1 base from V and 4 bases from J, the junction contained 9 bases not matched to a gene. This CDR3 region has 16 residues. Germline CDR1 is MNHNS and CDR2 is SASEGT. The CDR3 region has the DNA TGTGCCAGCAGTGAAGAGACAGGGAGTTTTGCCTATGGCTACACCTTC. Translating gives CASSEETGSFAYGYTF.